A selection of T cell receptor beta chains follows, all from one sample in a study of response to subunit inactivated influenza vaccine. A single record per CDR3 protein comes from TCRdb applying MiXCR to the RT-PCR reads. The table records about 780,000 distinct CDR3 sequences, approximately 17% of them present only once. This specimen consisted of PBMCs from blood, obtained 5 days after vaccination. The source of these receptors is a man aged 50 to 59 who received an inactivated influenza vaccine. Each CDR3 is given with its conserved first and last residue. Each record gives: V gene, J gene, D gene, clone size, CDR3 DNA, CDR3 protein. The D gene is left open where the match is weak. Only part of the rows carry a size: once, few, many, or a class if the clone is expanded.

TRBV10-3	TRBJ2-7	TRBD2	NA	TGTGCCATCAGGGACACCGGGACTAGCGGGAGTCTAGTTGAGCAGTACTTC	CAIRDTGTSGSLVEQYF
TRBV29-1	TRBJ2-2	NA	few	TGCAGCGTTGTTTTGGCCGGGGAGCTGTTTTTT	CSVVLAGELFF
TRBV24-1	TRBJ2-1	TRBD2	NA	TGTGCCACCAGTGATTTAGGACTAGCGGGAGATGAGCAGTTCTTC	CATSDLGLAGDEQFF
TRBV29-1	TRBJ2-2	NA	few	TGCAGCGTGGTCCTGGGCACCGGGGAGCTGTTTTTT	CSVVLGTGELFF
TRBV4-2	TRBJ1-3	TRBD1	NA	TGTGCCAGCAGCCCGGAGACAGGGCAGCGAAACACCATATATTTT	CASSPETGQRNTIYF
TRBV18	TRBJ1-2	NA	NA	TGTGCCAGCTCACCAGAGGGGCTCCAAGGGGGTGGCTACACCTTC	CASSPEGLQGGGYTF
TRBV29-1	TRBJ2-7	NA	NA	TGCAGCGTTGTAACCGCCTTCAACTCCTACGAGCAGTACTTC	CSVVTAFNSYEQYF
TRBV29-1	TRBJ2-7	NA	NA	TGCAGCGTTTCGCCCGAGTGGGGCGGCGAGCAGTACTTC	CSVSPEWGGEQYF
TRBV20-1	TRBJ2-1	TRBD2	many	TGCAGTCTCCCTCCGGGACTAGCGGGAGGGCCGGCTTTTCAGTTCTTC	CSLPPGLAGGPAFQFF
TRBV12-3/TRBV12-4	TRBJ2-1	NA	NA	TGTGCCAGCAGCTTCTTAGCAGTTGGACTGCACAATGAGCAGTTCTTC	CASSFLAVGLHNEQFF
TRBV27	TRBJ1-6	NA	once	TGTGCCAGCAGTCCCCTCGGGGGTGGTTCACCCCTCCACTTT	CASSPLGGGSPLHF
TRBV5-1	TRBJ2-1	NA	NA	TGCGCCAGCAGCTTGGTCGCCCGGGAGTGGGTTGATGAGCAGTTCTTC	CASSLVAREWVDEQFF
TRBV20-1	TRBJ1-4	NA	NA	TGCAGTGCTAGCGGGGCAACTAATGAAAAACTGTTTTTT	CSASGATNEKLFF
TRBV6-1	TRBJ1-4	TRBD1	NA	TGTGCCAGCAGTCGCCTCGGACAGGCTAATGAAAAACTGTTTTTT	CASSRLGQANEKLFF
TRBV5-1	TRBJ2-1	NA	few	TGCGCCAGCAGACCCGGGGATTGGGGTTCGAATGAGCAGTTCTTC	CASRPGDWGSNEQFF
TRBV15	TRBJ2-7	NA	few	TGTGCCACCAGCAGAGATCTATCGGGTCTTGCCTACGAGCAGTACTTC	CATSRDLSGLAYEQYF
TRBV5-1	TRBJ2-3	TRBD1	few	TGCGCCAGCAGCTTGGCCCGAGGGACAGGGGGCACAGATACGCAGTATTTT	CASSLARGTGGTDTQYF
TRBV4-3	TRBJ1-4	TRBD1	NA	TGCGCCAGCAGCTGGGACAGGGCAGCTAATGAAAAACTGTTTTTT	CASSWDRAANEKLFF
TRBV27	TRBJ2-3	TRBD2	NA	TGTGCCAGCAGAATACTTAGCGGGGTCGAAACAGATACGCAGTATTTT	CASRILSGVETDTQYF
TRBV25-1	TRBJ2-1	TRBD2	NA	TGTGCCAGCAGTGCAGCGGGGGGTCTGTTCTTC	CASSAAGGLFF
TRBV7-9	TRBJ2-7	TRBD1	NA	TGTGCCAGCAGCTTAGAGGCGGGACAGGACTACGAGCAGTACTTC	CASSLEAGQDYEQYF
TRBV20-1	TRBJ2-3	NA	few	TGCAGTGCTAGCGAACTTGGTCGGGGGACAGATACGCAGTATTTT	CSASELGRGTDTQYF
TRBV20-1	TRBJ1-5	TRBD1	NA	TGCAGTGCTGGCCTGGGACAGGCTCAGCCCCAGCATTTT	CSAGLGQAQPQHF
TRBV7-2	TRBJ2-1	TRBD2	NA	TGTGCCAGCAGCTCCAGGACTAGCGGGAGTGGAGGTGAGCAGTTCTTC	CASSSRTSGSGGEQFF
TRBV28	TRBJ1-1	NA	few	TGTGCCAGCAGTTTAAGGCTTGAAGCTTTCTTT	CASSLRLEAFF
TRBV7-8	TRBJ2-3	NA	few	TGTGCCAGCAGCTTAGAAGGTGGCGGAGATACGCAGTATTTT	CASSLEGGGDTQYF
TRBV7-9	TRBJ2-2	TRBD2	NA	TGTGCCAGCAGCTTAAAAGTGAAGCGGGAAGTCACCGGGGAGCTGTTTTTT	CASSLKVKREVTGELFF
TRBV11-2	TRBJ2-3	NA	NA	TGTGCCAGCAGCTTAGTTAGGGGGGGGCGGGATACGCAGTATTTT	CASSLVRGGRDTQYF
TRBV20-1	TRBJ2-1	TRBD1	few	TGCAGTGCCGGGGACAGGGCCTACAATGAGCAGTTCTTC	CSAGDRAYNEQFF
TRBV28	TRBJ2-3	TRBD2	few	TGTGCCAGCAGCCCCTTCGGGAGGAAGCGGGGGACAGATACGCAGTATTTT	CASSPFGRKRGTDTQYF
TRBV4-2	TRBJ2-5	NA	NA	TGTGCCAGCAGCCAAACCTCTTTTAGCGGAGAGACCCAGTACTTC	CASSQTSFSGETQYF
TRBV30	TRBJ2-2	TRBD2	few	TGTGCCTGGAGTGTGGGGAGGGTGGCGACCGGGGAGCTGTTTTTT	CAWSVGRVATGELFF
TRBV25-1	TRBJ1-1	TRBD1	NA	TGTGCCAGCTCGTGGACAGGCGAAGCTTTCTTT	CASSWTGEAFF
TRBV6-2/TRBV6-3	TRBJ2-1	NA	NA	TGTGCCAGCAGTTACTCGATAGTTTTTGGAGGGCCAAATGAGCAGTTCTTC	CASSYSIVFGGPNEQFF
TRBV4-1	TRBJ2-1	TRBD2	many	TGCGCCAGCAGCCGGGGAGCTAGCGGCTACAATGAGCAGTTCTTC	CASSRGASGYNEQFF
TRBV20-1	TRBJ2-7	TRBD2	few	TGCAGTGCTAGAGACTTAGCGGGAGTAAGGGAGCAGTACTTC	CSARDLAGVREQYF
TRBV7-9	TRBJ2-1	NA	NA	TGTGCCAGCAGCCAGATACTAGGTTTCGACAATGAGCAGTTCTTC	CASSQILGFDNEQFF
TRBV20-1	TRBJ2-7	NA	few	TGCAGTGCTAGAGAGGCTAGGGGGACCTACGAGCAGTACTTC	CSAREARGTYEQYF
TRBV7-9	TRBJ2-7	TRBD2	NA	TGTGCCACCCAAAACCAGGCCGACAGAGCGGGAAGTTACGAGCAGTACTTC	CATQNQADRAGSYEQYF
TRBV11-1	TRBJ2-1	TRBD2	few	TGTGCCAGCAGCACCTACGGGACTAGCGGGGGCCAGGTCAATGAGCAGTTCTTC	CASSTYGTSGGQVNEQFF
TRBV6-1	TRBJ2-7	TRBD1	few	TGTGCCAGCAGTGAAGGACCGGGACAGGGGCTCTACGAGCAGTACTTC	CASSEGPGQGLYEQYF
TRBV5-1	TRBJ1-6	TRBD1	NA	TGCGCCAGCAGCTTGGAGGCAGGGGGCAGTTCACCCCTCCACTTT	CASSLEAGGSSPLHF
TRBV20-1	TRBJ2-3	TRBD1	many	TGCAGCGCTAGGGGGCCAGATACGCAGTATTTT	CSARGPDTQYF
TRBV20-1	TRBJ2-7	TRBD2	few	TGCAGTGCCCGCGGGGGACCCTTTTACGAGCAGTACTTC	CSARGGPFYEQYF
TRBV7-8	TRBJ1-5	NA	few	TGTGCCAGCAGCATCCGGTGGGACGTGGATCAGCCCCAGCATTTT	CASSIRWDVDQPQHF
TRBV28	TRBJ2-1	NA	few	TGTGCCACGGCAGTGAATGAGCAGTTCTTC	CATAVNEQFF
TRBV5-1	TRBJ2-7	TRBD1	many	TGCGCCAGCAGCGCACGGACAGGGGCCTACGAGCAGTACTTC	CASSARTGAYEQYF
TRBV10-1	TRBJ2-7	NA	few	TGCGCCAGCAGCCAAGGACGGAACGGGGACTGGGGGCAGTACTTC	CASSQGRNGDWGQYF
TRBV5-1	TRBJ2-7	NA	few	TGCGCCAGCAGCCGATCCTCATCAGGGGCCTACGAGCAGTACTTC	CASSRSSSGAYEQYF
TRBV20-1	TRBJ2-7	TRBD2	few	TGCAGTGCTAGAGGGGAGCGGGAGGGCCTCTACGAGCAGTACTTC	CSARGEREGLYEQYF
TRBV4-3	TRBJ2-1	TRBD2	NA	TGCGCCAGCAGCTCGCAACTAGCGGGAAGAAATGAGCAGTTCTTC	CASSSQLAGRNEQFF
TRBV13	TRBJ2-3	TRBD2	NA	TGTGCCAGCAGCACCACACCCGGGACTAGCGGCACAGATACGCAGTATTTT	CASSTTPGTSGTDTQYF
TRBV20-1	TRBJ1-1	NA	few	TGCAGTGCAAGACGAAGGCCGAACACTGAAGCTTTCTTT	CSARRRPNTEAFF
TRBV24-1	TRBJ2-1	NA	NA	TGTGCCACCAGTGATTCAAACAGGAACAATGAGCAGTTCTTC	CATSDSNRNNEQFF
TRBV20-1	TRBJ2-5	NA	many	TGCAGTCAAAGGGGGGGAGAGACCCAGTACTTC	CSQRGGETQYF
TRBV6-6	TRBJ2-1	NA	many	TGTGCCAGCAAGGCCAACTACAATGAGCAGTTCTTC	CASKANYNEQFF
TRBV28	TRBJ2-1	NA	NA	TGTGCCAGTAGAACCGGGACTCGCTACAATGAGCAGTTCTTC	CASRTGTRYNEQFF
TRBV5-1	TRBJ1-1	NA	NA	TGCGCCAGCAGCTTGGCCCATCCTGGACAGAGGGGTGGCGCTTTCTTT	CASSLAHPGQRGGAFF
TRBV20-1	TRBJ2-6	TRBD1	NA	TGCAGTGCTAGAGATCCGGGACAGGGGGCTTTCACCTCTTCTGGGGCCAACGTCCTGACTTTC	CSARDPGQGAFTSSGANVLTF
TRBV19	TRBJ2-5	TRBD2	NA	TGTGCCAGTAGTCTACAGGGGACTAGCGGGAGTCGGGAGACCCAGTACTTC	CASSLQGTSGSRETQYF